This T cell receptor (beta chain) was profiled in a study of neurological immune-mediated disorders. Whole-study results and caveats: In HTLV-1-associated myelopathy, TCR clonal expansion was greatest, and in multiple sclerosis it was least, below healthy controls. Across subjects, no CDR3 amino acid sequence appeared in expanded clones of more than one subject, a finding that suggested private repertoires in all groups.

The starting material, 2 million PBMCs stored at -80 C, gave rise to the unsorted libraries. This clonotype has ten or more counts. The antigen is not known. The junction departs from germline at one end; a sequencing error may be responsible. The method for making cDNA was 5'RACE, and it used 10-nucleotide random UMIs. Each CDR3 protein is one row after TCRdb ran MiXCR on the 5' RACE reads. The sample gives roughly 80,000 distinct CDR3 sequences, 15% to 20% of which show up once; 15% is in the top ten. Germline-derived CDR1 and CDR2 are MNHNY and SVGAGI (reference sequence). This CDR3 is 15 amino acids long.

Sequencing used PBMCs. The TCR sequence derives from a woman aged 40 to 55 in good health. This chain joins TRBV6-6 and TRBJ2-3, with 9 bases fitting TRBD1. The CDR3 region is CTSSYVGTGSDTQYF. The CDR3 DNA reads TGTACCAGCAGTTACGTTGGGACAGGGTCGGATACGCAGTATTTT.